This T cell receptor (beta chain) comes out of a study of blood T cell repertoires in COVID-19 (dated by TCRdb to about 2020). Describing the broader study: The collaborator samples originated in the United States, Italy and Spain and spanned the acute and convalescent phases of COVID-19. The material from the prospective study consisted of cDNA or gDNA derived from T cells, B-cell-depleted T cells, or PBMCs. The dataset comprised deeply sampled blood TCRbeta repertoires from subjects exposed to, actively infected with, or recovered from COVID-19. The repertoires were released in a freely available public database intended as a resource for research on the immune response to SARS-CoV-2. Samples came from the ongoing ImmuneRACE study (first 160 participants) plus 1,254 subjects from 6 global collaborators. The sample metadata nearly always contained a de-identified subject ID, COVID-19 status, age in years and sex. Where HLA class I and class II types were available, the types were taken from metadata supplied by the sample provider, not from assay-based typing.

TCRbeta CDR3 regions were amplified from genomic DNA using the immunoSEQ Assay, a bias-controlled multiplex PCR. As for how the authors treated the data: The number of nucleated cells in each sample was estimated from the amplification of reference gene primers within the assay. Sequence reads were collapsed and filtered to measure the absolute abundance of every unique TCRbeta CDR3 rearrangement. Productive Simpson clonality was computed per sample as the square root of Simpson's diversity index over productive rearrangements. Imported from immuneACCESS, the table was reduced by TCRdb to in-frame sequences with V and J called. These copies leave out some clones; in studies compared against another copy, an unresolved V gene accounts for under half, and the cause of the remainder is not known. V and J calls and clone size are copied from that table; D and trimming were computed from the DNA. This sample is represented by approximately 100,000 clones; roughly four fifths of them were singletons. The top ten constitute about 9.4% of the sample.

Study-wide findings and limitations: How much clinical and demographic metadata was included differed by source and by participant, and the metadata was provided uncurated.

Each collaborating institution followed its own protocols to collect whole blood in K2EDTA tubes. For TCRbeta analysis, collaborator samples were shipped as frozen whole blood, as isolated PBMCs, or as DNA extracted from either sample type. V trim: 4 bases; J trim: 5 bases; unmatched bases: 2. CDR1 and CDR2, looked up from the germline V gene (reference sequence), are GTSNPN and SVGIG. Counted from cysteine to phenylalanine, this CDR3 has 12 amino acids. Only the CDR3 part of the read is kept: 36 bases, read in frame from the first base. To note about this clone: What this receptor recognizes is not known. It has no much larger one-base neighbor in the sample; base qualities were not kept.

This sequence was found in a human donor in a cohort sampled during active COVID-19. Recombination joined TRBV30 with TRBJ1-5, with TRBD1 identical over 7 junction bases. The specimen sequenced was peripheral blood. The DNA sequence is TGTGCCTGGAAGACAGGGCATCAGCCCCAGCATTTT. Translated, it gives CAWKTGHQPQHF.